This T cell receptor (beta chain) was identified during a study of technical replicates of blood from a few donors (TCRdb year 2017). Library preparation used the immunoSEQ multiplex PCR assay. TCRdb limited this immuneACCESS table to in-frame rearrangements with V and J called. A share of clones is missing; checked studies link under half to unresolved V genes, and the rest is unexplained. This sample holds about 72,000 clones; roughly 95% were observed only once. Of the sample, less than 0.25% falls within the top ten clones. Note on this clone: The target of this receptor is not known. No base-level quality is on record; no much larger clone is a single base apart.

Clipping removes 5 bases from V and 4 bases from J, with 8 as the unmatched junction base count. The CDR3 starts with the cysteine, ends with the phenylalanine, and has 15 residues. Only the CDR3 portion is preserved as DNA: 45 bases, with reading frame beginning at the first base. Sequences MDHEN (CDR1) and SYDVKM (CDR2) are obtained from the germline V gene. The chain couples TRBV28 to TRBJ2-1; TRBD2 aligns with 7 central bases. Material: T cells isolated from PBMCs. The sequence was obtained from a human donor in good health. For the CDR3, the sequence is CASSLLAEIYNEQFF. The DNA is as follows: TGTGCCAGCAGTCTGCTAGCGGAGATATACAATGAGCAGTTCTTC.